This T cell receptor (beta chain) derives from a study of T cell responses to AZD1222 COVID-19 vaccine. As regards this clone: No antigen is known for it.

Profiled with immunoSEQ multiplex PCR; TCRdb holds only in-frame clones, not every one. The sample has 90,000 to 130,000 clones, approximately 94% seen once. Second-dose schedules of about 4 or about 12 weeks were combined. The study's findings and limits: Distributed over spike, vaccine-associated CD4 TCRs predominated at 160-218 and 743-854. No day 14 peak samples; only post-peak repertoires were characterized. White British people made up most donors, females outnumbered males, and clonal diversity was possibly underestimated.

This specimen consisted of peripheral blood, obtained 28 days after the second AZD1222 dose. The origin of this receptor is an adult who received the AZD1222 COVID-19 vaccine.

This CDR3 reads CASSNILDRGSEGYTF. CDR3 nucleotide sequence: TGTGCCAGCAGTAACATCCTCGACAGGGGCTCTGAAGGCTACACCTTC. The chain joins TRBV5-4 to TRBJ1-2; the match to TRBD1 covers 8 bases. The CDR3 has 16 amino acids. CDR1 and CDR2 from the germline V gene are SGHNT and YYREEE (reference sequence). V lost 5 bases, J lost 8 bases, and 17 bases stayed unmatched.